Presented here are 14 T cell receptor beta chains from one specimen sequenced in a study of T cell responses to AZD1222 COVID-19 vaccine (dated by TCRdb to the early 2020s). The library was generated by the immunoSEQ multiplex PCR assay. TCRdb holds this immuneACCESS table with in-frame rearrangements only. Some clones are missing; in checked studies, unresolved V genes explain under half, and the rest has no known cause. The table for this sample lists tens of thousands of clones; 90% of them were counted only once. 8.4% of the sample belongs to the ten largest clones. The time point label here, explained by the study, means: baseline before first vaccination. This specimen consisted of peripheral blood, obtained on day 0 of AZD1222 vaccination. Receptors originate from an adult in good health.

The chain has TRBV9 and TRBJ1-6; D remains ambiguous. CDR1 is SGDLS and CDR2 is YYNGEE in the germline V gene. V lost 0 bases, J lost 13 bases, and 14 bases lay in between. This CDR3 spans 14 amino acids. CDR3 sequence (DNA): TGTGCCAGCAGCGTAGGGCAGGCCCTTGGGCCCCTCCACTTT. This codes for CASSVGQALGPLHF. Drawing the rest from reference TRBV9 and TRBJ1-6, the complete variable domain is DSGVTQTPKHLITATGQRVTLRCSPRSGDLSVYWYQQSLDQGLQFLIQYYNGEERAKGNILERFSAQQFPDLHSELNLSSLELGDSALYFCASSVGQALGPLHFGNGTRLTVT.

The chain recombines TRBV20-1 with TRBJ1-2; perhaps TRBD1 as D (5 bases). This CDR3 spans 13 amino acids. Germline CDR1 DFQATT, CDR2 SNEGSKA (reference sequence). V was trimmed by 3 bases and J by 3 bases, leaving 11 bases between them. DNA of the CDR3: TGCAGTGCTAGTGGGGGAGGGTACTATGGCTACACCTTC. Residues: CSASGGGYYGYTF.

J is TRBJ2-2 and V is TRBV5-5, with D tentatively TRBD1 (6 bases). CDR1 is SGHKS and CDR2 is YYEKEE in the germline V gene (reference sequence). This CDR3 comprises 16 residues. Trimming pared 3 bases from V and 0 bases from J, leaving 12 bases between. CDR3 in DNA: TGTGCCAGCAGCTCACAGGGTTTACCGAACACCGGGGAGCTGTTTTTT. Protein sequence: CASSSQGLPNTGELFF.

The rearrangement joins TRBV6-5 to TRBJ1-1, with a tentative D call TRBD1 (6 bases). The germline V and J ends were trimmed by 6 bases and 8 bases, with 16 bases remaining between them. The CDR3 runs 13 residues. CDR1 and CDR2 (germline): MNHEY, SVGAGI. The CDR3 sequence is CASSPPQGREAFF. The CDR3 nucleotides read TGTGCCAGCAGCCCCCCCCAGGGGCGCGAAGCTTTCTTT.

V usage is TRBV3-1 (or the pseudogene TRBV3-2) and J usage is TRBJ2-5, with 8 bases matching TRBD2. With 7 bases clipped from V and 2 bases from J, the junction kept 6 bases outside the gene matches. Per the germline V gene, CDR1 is LGHDT and CDR2 is YNNKEL (reference sequence). This CDR3 is 14 amino acids long. The CDR3 reads CASKASGSQETQYF. For the CDR3, the DNA is TGTGCCAGCAAGGCTAGCGGGTCGCAAGAGACCCAGTACTTC.

This chain links TRBV4-1 with TRBJ2-7; possible D gene TRBD2, 6 bases. CDR1 is MGHRA and CDR2 is YSYEKL in the germline V gene. V was trimmed by 0 bases and J by 3 bases, leaving 18 bases between them. The CDR3 is 17 amino acids. The CDR3 here is CASSQDLGGLLGYEQYF. For the CDR3, the DNA is TGCGCCAGCAGCCAAGATCTTGGGGGACTTTTGGGCTACGAGCAGTACTTC.

V usage is TRBV9 and J usage is TRBJ2-1; perhaps TRBD2 as D (5 bases). With 3 bases removed from V and 9 bases from J, the gap between germline ends came to 22 bases. Germline CDR1 and CDR2: SGDLS and YYNGEE. There are 16 residues in the CDR3. The CDR3 reads CASSGYQKVVGSEQFF. The CDR3 DNA sequence: TGTGCCAGCAGCGGGTATCAAAAGGTGGTTGGGAGTGAGCAGTTCTTC.

This clone was seen just once. V usage is TRBV18 and J usage is TRBJ1-1; 12 positions agree with TRBD1. Per germline, CDR1 KGHSH and CDR2 LQKENI. The V and J ends lost 3 bases and 0 bases, in that order; junction bases with no gene match: 5. CDR3 length: 17 residues. CDR3 sequence reads: CASSPGQGALVNTEAFF. The CDR3 bases are TGTGCCAGCTCACCGGGACAGGGGGCTTTGGTGAACACTGAAGCTTTCTTT.

The V and J genes are TRBV7-9 and TRBJ1-1; D remains ambiguous. V shed 9 bases and J shed 1 base, with 15 bases lying between them. CDR3 length equals 14 residues. Germline assignment: CDR1 SEHNR and CDR2 FQNEAQ (reference sequence). DNA for the CDR3: TGTGCCAGTCTTACCACGCCGGCGAACACTGAAGCTTTCTTT. Translating gives CASLTTPANTEAFF. The whole variable domain, filled in from reference TRBV7-9 and TRBJ1-1, reads DTGVSQNPRHKITKRGQNVTFRCDPISEHNRLYWYRQTLGQGPEFLTYFQNEAQLEKSRLLSDRFSAERPKGSFSTLEIQRTEQGDSAMYLCASLTTPANTEAFFGQGTRLTVV.

The V gene is TRBV2, the J gene TRBJ2-7; either TRBD1 or TRBD2 may supply D (5 bases each). Looked up from germline, CDR1 is SNHLY and CDR2 is FYNNEI. This CDR3 is 14 amino acids long. With 5 bases removed from V and 3 bases from J, the gap between germline ends came to 14 bases. Written as DNA, the CDR3 is TGTGCCAGCAGTCCGAGGGACCTCGACTACGAGCAGTACTTC. It codes for CASSPRDLDYEQYF. The variable domain in full, completed from reference TRBV2 and TRBJ2-7, reads EPEVTQTPSHQVTQMGQEVILRCVPISNHLYFYWYRQILGQKVEFLVSFYNNEISEKSEIFDDQFSVERPDGSNFTLKIRSTKLEDSAMYFCASSPRDLDYEQYFGPGTRLTVT.

V is TRBV18 and J is TRBJ2-1; D not certain. Trimming cost V 3 bases and J 10 bases, with 10 bases left between them. The length of the CDR3 is 12 residues. Germline assignment: CDR1 KGHSH and CDR2 LQKENI. Here the CDR3 reads CASSPNLGEQFF. CDR3 DNA: TGTGCCAGCTCACCGAACCTGGGAGAGCAGTTCTTC.

CDR3 bases: TGTGCCAGCAGTGAAGGGGTAGAAGTTTCACCCCTCCACTTT. Translating it yields CASSEGVEVSPLHF. The rearrangement links TRBV25-1 to TRBJ1-6, with unresolved D. Germline V lookup: CDR1 MGHDK, CDR2 SYGVNS. The CDR3 is 14 residues long. With 2 bases removed from V and 9 bases from J, the gap between germline ends came to 11 bases.

This rearrangement joins TRBV11-2 to TRBJ2-7; 8 nucleotides agree with TRBD1. J gave up 1 base and V 5 bases, and 4 bases lay outside the gene matches. The CDR3 runs 14 residues. Germline CDR1 and CDR2: SGHAT and FQNNGV. Here the CDR3 reads CASSLYRGSYEQYF. The CDR3 DNA is TGTGCCAGCAGCCTTTACAGGGGGTCCTACGAGCAGTACTTC.

The gene calls are TRBV4-1 and TRBJ1-6; D possibly corresponds to TRBD1 (5 bases). V was pared by 1 base and J by 7 bases, with 11 bases between. CDR1 and CDR2 from the germline V gene are MGHRA and YSYEKL. The CDR3 totals 15 residues. DNA for the CDR3: TGCGCCAGCAGCCAAGTCGCGGGGCACAATTCACCCCTCCACTTT. It yields the protein CASSQVAGHNSPLHF.